These 27 T cell receptor beta chains originate from one sample sequenced in a study of T cell responses to AZD1222 COVID-19 vaccine. Libraries were prepared by immunoSEQ multiplex PCR; TCRdb keeps only in-frame clonotypes and omits some of them. This sample has some 92,000 clones; roughly 90% occur once, and the top ten carry 2.5% to 3%. The sequenced sample was peripheral blood, obtained on day 0 of AZD1222 vaccination. These receptor sequences come from an adult in good health.

This clone was observed once. V gene TRBV6-1 combines with J gene TRBJ2-3; maybe TRBD1 (6 bases). Trimming removed 2 bases at V and 4 bases at J, with 16 bases between. The CDR3 is 16 residues long. CDR1 MNHNS and CDR2 SASEGT come from the germline V gene. The CDR3 is CASSEYIGQSSDTQYF. Here the CDR3 DNA reads TGTGCCAGCAGTGAATATATAGGACAGAGCTCAGATACGCAGTATTTT.

The J gene is TRBJ2-3, the V gene TRBV28; 8 positions match TRBD1. The germline gives CDR1 MDHEN, CDR2 SYDVKM. There are 15 residues in the CDR3. V was pared by 5 bases and J by 3 bases, with 7 bases of the junction left unmatched. CDR3 bases: TGTGCCAGCAGTCAGGGACAGGCATATACAGATACGCAGTATTTT. Its protein product is CASSQGQAYTDTQYF.

The chain links TRBV3-1 (or the pseudogene TRBV3-2) to TRBJ2-3; 7 bases map to TRBD1. This CDR3 contains 14 residues. Germline V gene lookup returns CDR1 LGHDT and CDR2 YNNKEL (reference sequence). Unmatched junction bases numbered 7, after V lost 1 base and J lost 9 bases. The CDR3 DNA reads TGTGCCAGCAGCCAAGGGAGAACAGGGGAAACGCAGTATTTT. The encoded protein is CASSQGRTGETQYF.

The CDR3: CASSHNRAANEKLFF. In DNA form, the CDR3 reads TGTGCCAGCAGTCACAACAGGGCCGCTAATGAAAAACTGTTTTTT. V gene TRBV27 combines with J gene TRBJ1-4; TRBD1 is a possible D gene (6 bases). This CDR3 region has 15 residues. The germline V gene encodes CDR1 MNHEY and CDR2 SMNVEV (reference sequence). V shed 5 bases and J shed 3 bases, with 13 bases lying between them.

This chain joins TRBV5-1 and TRBJ1-5; D is undetermined. V dropped 4 bases and J dropped 1 base, with 6 bases sitting between them. The CDR3 runs to 13 residues. Per the germline V gene, CDR1 is SGHRS and CDR2 is YFSETQ. The CDR3 loop reads CASSATSNQPQHF. As DNA, the CDR3 is TGCGCCAGCAGCGCAACAAGCAATCAGCCCCAGCATTTT.

V gene TRBV11-2 combines with J gene TRBJ1-1; 8 bases agree with TRBD1. V lost 3 bases to trimming and J lost 5 bases; unmatched junction nucleotides: 14. The CDR3 has 17 residues. From germline, CDR1 is SGHAT and CDR2 FQNNGV. CDR3 DNA: TGTGCCAGCAGCTTCGGACAGGGATGGTCGCTGAGTACTGAAGCTTTCTTT. Its translation: CASSFGQGWSLSTEAFF. Complete variable domain (other parts from reference TRBV11-2 and TRBJ1-1): EAGVAQSPRYKIIEKRQSVAFWCNPISGHATLYWYQQILGQGPKLLIQFQNNGVVDDSQLPKDRFSAERLKGVDSTLKIQPAKLEDSAVYLCASSFGQGWSLSTEAFFGQGTRLTVV.

In this sample, this clone is medium-sized (0.01 to 0.1%). The J gene is TRBJ2-3, the V gene TRBV6-4; 11 bases line up with TRBD2. The CDR3 sequence is 15 residues long. The germline V gene has CDR1 MRHNA and CDR2 SNTAGT. Trimming cost V 6 bases and J 4 bases; bases outside gene matches: 6. The CDR3 loop is CASSMTSGTADTQYF. DNA for the CDR3: TGTGCCAGCAGCATGACTAGCGGGACCGCAGATACGCAGTATTTT.

The CDR3 bases are TGTGCCAGCAGCCAAAGGATCGGGGGCACTGAAGCTTTCTTT. Protein product: CASSQRIGGTEAFF. This chain joins TRBV3-1 (or the pseudogene TRBV3-2) and TRBJ1-1; D might be TRBD1 (5 bases). Germline CDR1 LGHDT, CDR2 YNNKEL (reference sequence). The V end was cut by 2 bases, the J end by 4 bases, with 11 bases between. The CDR3 extends over 14 amino acids.

The V call is TRBV6-5, the J call TRBJ1-1, with D hard to call. Germline V lookup: CDR1 MNHEY, CDR2 SVGAGI. With 0 bases removed from V and 1 base from J, the gap between germline ends came to 9 bases. CDR3 length: 15 amino acids. The CDR3 sequence: CASSYSVGGNTEAFF. CDR3 sequence (DNA): TGTGCCAGCAGTTACTCGGTGGGTGGGAACACTGAAGCTTTCTTT.

The genes are TRBV5-1 and TRBJ2-5, with D uncertain. The V end lost 0 bases, the J end lost 5 bases, and 2 bases lay between the germline ends. The germline gives CDR1 SGHRS, CDR2 YFSETQ. CDR3 length: 11 amino acids. CDR3 in amino acids: CASSLAETQYF. The CDR3 DNA reads as TGCGCCAGCAGCTTGGCCGAGACCCAGTACTTC.

This chain connects TRBV19 to TRBJ1-2, with D perhaps TRBD1 (6 bases). Germline assignment: CDR1 LNHDA and CDR2 SQIVND (reference sequence). This CDR3 has 13 amino acids. The V end was cut by 6 bases, the J end by 8 bases, with 16 bases between. In DNA form, the CDR3 reads TGTGCCAGTAGGAGACAGGAATCTGGGGGCTACACCTTC. Its translation: CASRRQESGGYTF.

The chain has TRBV6-2 or TRBV6-3 and TRBJ2-7; 9 bases line up with TRBD1. V gave up 5 bases and J gave up 3 bases; unmatched junction bases: 14. CDR1 is MNHEY, CDR2 SVGEGT, per germline. The CDR3 covers 17 residues. This CDR3 reads CASSHTRGRQGVYEQYF. Written as DNA, the CDR3 is TGTGCCAGCAGTCATACACGAGGGAGACAGGGGGTCTACGAGCAGTACTTC.

V usage is TRBV5-1 and J usage is TRBJ2-7; D remains unclear. Germline V gene lookup returns CDR1 SGHRS and CDR2 YFSETQ. V lost 1 base and J lost 0, with 11 bases in between. The CDR3 contains 15 residues. The CDR3 reads CASSLLSGTSYEQYF. Here the CDR3 DNA reads TGCGCCAGCAGCTTGCTCTCCGGCACCTCCTACGAGCAGTACTTC.

This rearrangement joins TRBV20-1 to TRBJ2-7, with 12 bases lining up with TRBD2. Germline trimming cut 5 bases from V and 10 bases from J; bases unmatched to any gene: 3. CDR1 DFQATT and CDR2 SNEGSKA come from the germline V gene (reference sequence). The CDR3 consists of 11 residues. CDR3 sequence reads: CSARTSGNQYF. The CDR3 DNA is TGCAGTGCTCGGACTAGCGGGAATCAGTACTTC.

The rearrangement joins TRBV3-1 (or the pseudogene TRBV3-2) to TRBJ2-3; no firm D call. The CDR3 contains 12 residues. The V gene's germline CDR1 is LGHDT and CDR2 YNNKEL (reference sequence). Trimming cost V 8 bases and J 5 bases, with 11 bases left between them. In DNA, the CDR3 is TGTGCCAGCGAAGGTGTAAAAGATACGCAGTATTTT. It is translated as CASEGVKDTQYF.

The genes are TRBV4-3 and TRBJ2-7, with 13 bases that match TRBD2. The CDR3 contains 16 residues. Germline V lookup: CDR1 LGHNA, CDR2 YSLEER. V lost 3 bases, J lost 6 bases, and 8 bases stayed unmatched. DNA of the CDR3: TGCGCCAGCAGCCAGCAGACTAGCGGGAGGTCCGGCGAGCAGTACTTC. Translated, it gives CASSQQTSGRSGEQYF.

As DNA, the CDR3 is TGCGCCAGCAGTCCGATAGCGGGAACCTACGAGCAGTACTTC. Protein: CASSPIAGTYEQYF. The genes are TRBV23-1 and TRBJ2-7; 8 positions agree with TRBD2. TRBV23-1 is labeled an ORF, and its function is uncertain. The CDR3 loop spans 14 amino acids. V lost 4 bases to trimming and J lost 2 bases; unmatched junction nucleotides: 4.

V usage is TRBV3-1 (or the pseudogene TRBV3-2) and J usage is TRBJ1-4; 8 bases line up with TRBD1. V lost 2 bases and J lost 8; bases outside the gene matches: 7. The CDR3 runs to 15 residues. Per germline, CDR1 LGHDT and CDR2 YNNKEL (reference sequence). The CDR3 DNA follows: TGTGCCAGCAGCCAACCGACAGGGGCGGGAGAAAAACTGTTTTTT. Its protein product is CASSQPTGAGEKLFF.

V is TRBV28 and J is TRBJ1-1; 7 bases match TRBD1. Germline values: CDR1 MDHEN, CDR2 SYDVKM. J gave up 3 bases and V 5 bases, and 9 bases lay outside the gene matches. The CDR3 has 15 amino acids. CDR3 residues: CASSLETGRDTEAFF. The CDR3, as DNA: TGTGCCAGCAGTCTGGAGACAGGGAGAGACACTGAAGCTTTCTTT.

The genes are TRBV28 and TRBJ1-6, with unresolved D. V shed 5 bases and J shed 10 bases, with 18 bases lying between them. Germline V CDR1 and CDR2: MDHEN, SYDVKM. This CDR3 contains 15 residues. CDR3 sequence reads: CASSPTNRRTSPLHF. CDR3 nucleotide sequence: TGTGCCAGCAGTCCAACTAACAGAAGAACCTCACCCCTCCACTTT.

This clone was seen only once. The V gene is TRBV19, the J gene TRBJ1-1, with D unresolved. V lost 1 base, J lost 5 bases, and 14 bases lay in between. In germline, CDR1 is LNHDA, CDR2 SQIVND (reference sequence). The CDR3 totals 15 residues. CDR3 in amino acids: CASSIGAGFGTEAFF. The DNA for the CDR3 is TGTGCCAGTAGTATAGGTGCGGGGTTTGGGACTGAAGCTTTCTTT.

Only one count was recorded for this clone. Other DNA variants within this sample encode the same CDR3. The chain combines TRBV5-1 with TRBJ1-5; D unclear. Deletions cut 0 bases from V and 0 bases from J, with 4 bases between. The germline gives CDR1 SGHRS, CDR2 YFSETQ. This CDR3 has 14 amino acids. CDR3 DNA sequence: TGCGCCAGCAGCTTGGACGGTAGCAATCAGCCCCAGCATTTT. It translates to CASSLDGSNQPQHF.

The rearrangement uses TRBV7-9 and TRBJ2-1, with 12 positions matching TRBD2. Per the germline V gene, CDR1 is SEHNR and CDR2 is FQNEAQ (reference sequence). Trimming took 5 bases from V and 0 from J; bases not matched to a gene: 8. The CDR3 spans 18 residues. The CDR3 reads CASSPLAGGFSSYNEQFF. Here the CDR3 DNA reads TGTGCCAGCAGCCCTCTAGCGGGAGGGTTTAGCTCCTACAATGAGCAGTTCTTC.

V usage is TRBV18 and J usage is TRBJ1-6, with 8 bases fitting TRBD1. V was clipped by 1 base and J by 10 bases; unmatched bases: 6. The CDR3 extends over 15 amino acids. Germline V gene lookup returns CDR1 KGHSH and CDR2 LQKENI. The CDR3 DNA reads TGTGCCAGCTCACCACGACAGGGGAACAACTCACCCCTCCACTTT. It is translated as CASSPRQGNNSPLHF. Variable domain in full (rest from reference TRBV18 and TRBJ1-6): NAGVMQNPRHLVRRRGQEARLRCSPMKGHSHVYWYRQLPEEGLKFMVYLQKENIIDESGMPKERFSAEFPKEGPSILRIQQVVRGDSAAYFCASSPRQGNNSPLHFGNGTRLTVT.

The rearrangement links TRBV14 to TRBJ1-3; D not resolved. V was clipped by 3 bases and J by 1 base, with 4 bases between them. The CDR3 loop spans 13 amino acids. Germline V CDR1 and CDR2: SGHDN, FVKESK. The CDR3 nucleotides are TGTGCCAGCAGCCAGACATCTGGAAACACCATATATTTT. Its translation: CASSQTSGNTIYF.

The chain uses TRBV11-1 and TRBJ2-7; D gene unclear. This CDR3 contains 14 residues. V was clipped by 4 bases and J by 0 bases, with 10 bases between them. The germline V gene has CDR1 SGHAT and CDR2 FQDESV (reference sequence). Here the CDR3 reads CASSSGLYSYEQYF. The CDR3 DNA reads as TGTGCCAGCAGCTCAGGATTATACTCCTACGAGCAGTACTTC.

The genes are TRBV15 and TRBJ1-1; D may be TRBD1 (5 bases). The CDR3 covers 16 residues. With 1 base removed from V and 6 bases from J, the gap between germline ends came to 18 bases. Germline V lookup: CDR1 LNHNV, CDR2 YYDKDF (reference sequence). The CDR3 sequence is CATSRVRGLLFSEAFF. The CDR3 coding sequence is TGTGCCACCAGCAGAGTAAGGGGCCTGTTGTTCTCTGAAGCTTTCTTT. The whole variable domain, remainder taken from reference TRBV15 and TRBJ1-1, is DAMVIQNPRYQVTQFGKPVTLSCSQTLNHNVMYWYQQKSSQAPKLLFHYYDKDFNNEADTPDNFQSRRPNTSFCFLDIRSPGLGDTAMYLCATSRVRGLLFSEAFFGQGTRLTVV.